This entry lists 10 T cell receptor beta chains sequenced from one sample in a study of cytomegalovirus exposure and HLA in healthy donors. A multiplex PCR was run with 60 Vbeta primers and 13 Jbeta primers. Some clones are missing from TCRdb's copy, which holds only in-frame ones; the method was immunoSEQ multiplex PCR. The sample records about 95,000 clones, about 73% being singletons. The sequenced sample was PBMCs. Source of these receptors: a woman in her forties or fifties in good health and CMV-seropositive.

Only a few counts were recorded for this clone. The rearrangement links TRBV11-2 to TRBJ2-1; 9 bases match TRBD2. The CDR3 spans 16 residues. J lost 3 bases, V lost 4 bases, and 7 bases had no gene match. CDR1 is SGHAT, CDR2 FQNNGV, per germline. This CDR3 reads CASSSLAGESYNEQFF. In DNA, the CDR3 is TGTGCCAGCAGCTCATTAGCGGGAGAGAGCTACAATGAGCAGTTCTTC.

This clone turned up a few times. The chain couples TRBV7-8 to TRBJ2-2; the D gene is possibly TRBD1 (5 bases). V was trimmed by 1 base and J by 4 bases, leaving 16 bases between them. The CDR3 is made up of 17 amino acids. Per the germline V gene, CDR1 is SGHVS and CDR2 is FQNEAQ. CDR3 sequence: CASSLEGVVFLTGELFF. CDR3 DNA sequence: TGTGCCAGCAGCTTAGAAGGGGTAGTGTTCCTCACCGGGGAGCTGTTTTTT.

This clone has only a few counts. The chain joins TRBV28 to TRBJ2-1; the match to TRBD1 covers 10 bases. CDR3 length: 17 amino acids. Germline values: CDR1 MDHEN, CDR2 SYDVKM. V lost 3 bases to trimming and J lost 8 bases; unmatched junction nucleotides: 13. CDR3 amino acids: CASSFWSSGQGLDEQFF. The CDR3 DNA follows: TGTGCCAGCAGTTTTTGGTCCTCGGGACAGGGGCTTGATGAGCAGTTCTTC.

The V and J genes are TRBV4-2 and TRBJ2-5; 9 nucleotides match TRBD1. Looked up from germline, CDR1 is LGHNA and CDR2 is YNFKEQ. The length of the CDR3 is 18 residues. V was clipped by 4 bases and J by 5 bases; unmatched bases: 17. This CDR3 is CASSRSVPGQGFRETQYF. CDR3 DNA: TGTGCCAGCAGCCGTAGTGTTCCGGGACAGGGTTTCCGGGAGACCCAGTACTTC.

The V call is TRBV5-6, the J call TRBJ2-1, with 9 bases lining up with TRBD1. With 4 bases clipped from V and 16 bases from J, the junction kept 12 bases outside the gene matches. The CDR3 runs to 13 residues. Germline assignment: CDR1 SGHDT and CDR2 YYEEEE. The CDR3 DNA reads as TGTGCCAGCAGCCACTACTCCGGGACAGGGATCTTCTTC. It codes for CASSHYSGTGIFF.

This rearrangement joins TRBV19 to TRBJ2-5; 8 bases fit TRBD2. Losses at the gene ends were 4 bases for V and 4 bases for J; bases not matched to a gene: 8. The CDR3 length is 15 residues. CDR1 is LNHDA and CDR2 is SQIVND in the germline V gene (reference sequence). The DNA for the CDR3 is TGTGCCAGTAGTAAATCCCCGGGAGGGGGAGAGACCCAGTACTTC. Translated: CASSKSPGGGETQYF.

J is TRBJ2-4 and V is TRBV28, with D perhaps matching TRBD1 (6 bases). The germline V and J ends were trimmed by 8 bases and 4 bases, with 18 bases remaining between them. Germline lookup yields CDR1 MDHEN and CDR2 SYDVKM. The CDR3 runs to 15 residues. The CDR3 loop reads CASHKVGQGKNIQYF. CDR3 sequence (DNA): TGTGCCAGCCATAAGGTGGGGCAGGGGAAAAACATTCAGTACTTC.

V usage is TRBV5-1 and J usage is TRBJ2-3; perhaps TRBD1 as D (6 bases). Germline CDR1 and CDR2: SGHRS and YFSETQ. The CDR3 runs 14 residues. V was cut by 1 base and J by 6 bases, with 12 bases left in between. The CDR3 nucleotides are TGCGCCAGCAGCTTGTCAGGGGTTGGGGATACGCAGTATTTT. Its protein product is CASSLSGVGDTQYF.

V and J are TRBV10-1 and TRBJ2-1; 7 bases line up with TRBD1. V lost 0 bases, J lost 9 bases, and 5 bases stayed unmatched. Germline lookup yields CDR1 WNHNN and CDR2 SYGVQD (reference sequence). This CDR3 has 14 residues. The CDR3 bases are TGCGCCAGCAGTGAGTCAGGGACAGTGACTGAGCAGTTCTTC. This encodes CASSESGTVTEQFF.

V and J are TRBV6-1 and TRBJ2-1; D remains unclear. Germline V lookup: CDR1 MNHNS, CDR2 SASEGT. The germline V and J ends were trimmed by 6 bases and 6 bases, with 12 bases remaining between them. There are 13 residues in the CDR3. Here the CDR3 DNA reads TGTGCCAGCAGCGCCCCCCCGGTCAATGAGCAGTTCTTC. Protein sequence: CASSAPPVNEQFF.